Below, 9 T cell receptor beta chains from the same sample are listed, as sequenced in a study of OX40 agonist ivuxolimab in advanced cancers. Sequencing was performed with immunoSEQ multiplex PCR; in TCRdb, only in-frame clones are kept and a portion is missing. Among fewer than 50,000 clones listed, 91% were seen once. The starting material was CD4+ or CD8+ T cells sorted from blood, obtained in a trial of the OX40 agonist ivuxolimab. These receptors came from an adult with an advanced solid tumor such as melanoma, head and neck, liver or kidney cancer.

This clone was recorded once. The CDR3 sequence is CASREGIYEQYF. In nucleotides, the CDR3 is TGTGCCAGCAGAGAAGGAATCTACGAGCAGTACTTC. This rearrangement joins TRBV28 to TRBJ2-7; D is unclear. The ends were cut back, 6 bases at V and 3 bases at J, with 9 bases in the middle. The CDR3 totals 12 residues. In germline, CDR1 is MDHEN, CDR2 SYDVKM.

Comment on this clone: The CDR3 ends on some other residue instead of the conserved phenylalanine or tryptophan, so this is likely a read error. The DNA is omitted, as the CDR3 cannot be located on it reliably, and the CDR3 follows TCRdb's listing. The chain combines TRBV5-6 with TRBJ2-7; the table's D call of TRBD1 was not tested on the DNA. Termini included, the CDR3 measures 11 amino acids. CDR1 SGHDT and CDR2 YYEEEE come from the germline V gene. CDR3 region: CASSLARDRIL.

This clone was detected once. The genes are TRBV15 and TRBJ1-1; D gene ambiguous. With 5 bases removed from V and 1 base from J, the gap between germline ends came to 11 bases. The CDR3 sequence is 14 residues long. CDR1 LNHNV and CDR2 YYDKDF come from the germline V gene (reference sequence). The DNA for the CDR3 is TGTGCCACCAGCCCAAGAACAGCGAACACTGAAGCTTTCTTT. This translates into CATSPRTANTEAFF.

The rearrangement links TRBV29-1 to TRBJ2-1, with 9 bases lining up with TRBD2. CDR3 length: 12 amino acids. The V and J ends lost 6 bases and 14 bases, in that order; junction bases with no gene match: 11. The germline gives CDR1 SQVTM, CDR2 ANQGSEA. The chain's CDR3 is CSVPGLAGVEFF. Here the CDR3 DNA reads TGCAGCGTGCCGGGACTAGCTGGGGTCGAGTTCTTC.

The V call is TRBV6-5, the J call TRBJ1-4; D is unclear. CDR3 length: 15 residues. The germline gives CDR1 MNHEY, CDR2 SVGAGI. V was trimmed by 0 bases and J by 8 bases, leaving 13 bases between them. The CDR3 region is CASSYSQGLGEKLFF. The CDR3 DNA reads as TGTGCCAGCAGTTACTCTCAAGGACTCGGGGAAAAACTGTTTTTT.

This clone was picked up one time. In nucleotides, the CDR3 is TGTGCCAGCAGCCTAACTCCAGGACAGGAGAACTATGGCTACACCTTC. The encoded protein is CASSLTPGQENYGYTF. The chain uses TRBV7-8 and TRBJ1-2; 7 bases are shared with TRBD1. The CDR3 runs to 16 residues. The V gene end was trimmed by 5 bases and the J gene end by 2 bases; junction bases not matched to a gene: 11. CDR1 and CDR2 (germline): SGHVS, FQNEAQ.

The chain uses TRBV9 and TRBJ2-7; a weak D match, TRBD2 (6 bases). Germline V gene lookup returns CDR1 SGDLS and CDR2 YYNGEE. The CDR3 is 15 residues long. Trimming took off 3 bases at V and 6 bases at J, with 19 bases between the two ends. The CDR3 sequence: CASSETDYSGSEQYF. The CDR3 bases are TGTGCCAGCAGCGAAACGGACTATAGCGGATCCGAGCAGTACTTC.

The V call is TRBV30, the J call TRBJ1-3; D is possibly TRBD1 (5 bases). From germline, CDR1 is GTSNPN and CDR2 SVGIG (reference sequence). The CDR3 extends over 16 amino acids. The V gene lost 3 bases and the J gene lost 8 bases, with 23 bases spanning the gap. CDR3 sequence: CAWRAAGIPSKDTIYF. In nucleotides, the CDR3 is TGTGCCTGGAGGGCGGCAGGGATCCCCTCCAAGGACACCATATATTTT.

V gene TRBV9 combines with J gene TRBJ2-1, with TRBD2 identical over 11 bases. V lost 3 bases to trimming and J lost 5 bases; unmatched junction nucleotides: 4. The germline V gene has CDR1 SGDLS and CDR2 YYNGEE. The CDR3 extends over 15 amino acids. CDR3 DNA: TGTGCCAGCAGCGGCGGGACTAGCGGAAACAATGAGCAGTTCTTC. Its protein product is CASSGGTSGNNEQFF.